The rows below give T cell receptor beta chains drawn from one sample of a study of blood T cell repertoires in COVID-19. The data were produced by immunoSEQ multiplex PCR, yet TCRdb's version contains in-frame clones alone and is incomplete. The table shows around 100,000 clones, with almost 80% occurring only once. The sequencing sample was made of peripheral blood. The receptors were sampled from a woman between 70 and 85 years old with acute or convalescent COVID-19. Each CDR3 is given without its conserved first and last residue.

cdr3_length,j_call,v_call,cdr3_aa
12,TRBJ2-2,TRBV29-1,SVTSGGLSGELF
12,TRBJ1-1,TRBV4-3,ASSLSRLNTEAF
13,TRBJ1-1,TRBV7-9,ASSLGQGAVSEAF
11,TRBJ1-5,TRBV6-4,ASSGTHNQPQH
16,TRBJ2-7,TRBV19,ASSTGLVAGANTYEQY
11,TRBJ1-1,TRBV6-5,ASRRQGSTEAF
13,TRBJ2-7,TRBV7-2,ASSLATDGPYEQY
14,TRBJ1-1,TRBV3-1/TRBV3-2,ASSQVYIRGRTEAF
15,TRBJ2-6,TRBV7-3,ASSFTLQGSGANVLT
15,TRBJ2-3,TRBV7-3,ASSLNPGTGGRDTQY
13,TRBJ2-2,TRBV11-2,ASSQGTRVTGELF
10,TRBJ1-5,TRBV24-1,ATSDPPEPQH
10,TRBJ1-1,TRBV5-1,ASSFSDTEAF
9,TRBJ2-5,TRBV5-4,ASSSGTVKY
15,TRBJ2-2,TRBV18,ASSRTTSGGPGGELF
11,TRBJ1-1,TRBV18,ASSGQGNTEAF
15,TRBJ1-6,TRBV19,ASSTTGGDGDNSPLH
10,TRBJ1-2,TRBV28,ASSYIDYGYT
16,TRBJ2-3,TRBV5-1,ASSLGPSGGWDTDTQY
10,TRBJ1-5,TRBV19,ATTRGDQPQH
12,TRBJ2-1,TRBV18,ASSERGANNEQF
14,TRBJ2-1,TRBV10-1,ASSLAGANSYNEQF
14,TRBJ2-2,TRBV28,ASSHGTGGFGGELF
11,TRBJ2-5,TRBV12-3/TRBV12-4,ASGLRAVETQY
13,TRBJ2-5,TRBV19,ASSIDLGSGETQY
13,TRBJ1-3,TRBV10-2,ASSASGGTGNTIY
13,TRBJ1-6,TRBV5-3,ARSPRDSRNSPLH
13,TRBJ2-5,TRBV11-2,ASSEQGGIQETQY
13,TRBJ1-5,TRBV4-3,ASSLDRGRNQPQH
11,TRBJ2-4,TRBV9,ASSVAGGNIQY
12,TRBJ2-7,TRBV4-1,ASSQTGGGYEQY
12,TRBJ2-5,TRBV7-3,ASSIGGSQETQY
13,TRBJ2-5,TRBV3-1/TRBV3-2,ASSRRPGGGETQY
14,TRBJ2-1,TRBV4-3,ASSSITGEFHNEQF
9,TRBJ1-1,TRBV20-1,SATTGAEAF
12,TRBJ2-3,TRBV3-1/TRBV3-2,ASSLRSAADTQY
12,TRBJ1-1,TRBV3-1/TRBV3-2,ASSLVGGSNEAF
13,TRBJ1-3,TRBV4-2,ASSQDGQAGNTIY
11,TRBJ1-3,TRBV12-3/TRBV12-4,ASSPGSGNTIY
13,TRBJ2-3,TRBV13,ASSERDRATDTQY
10,TRBJ2-5,TRBV12-3/TRBV12-4,ASSFFEESQY
14,TRBJ1-4,TRBV25-1,ASEAITGGEVEKLF
10,TRBJ1-1,TRBV12-3/TRBV12-4,ASSLEGRFAF
13,TRBJ2-6,TRBV19,ASSPGQGGLNVLT
14,TRBJ2-2,TRBV5-4,ASSFGQGANTGELF